These T cell receptor beta chains were read from a single sample in a study of glioma-infiltrating T cells. TCRdb processed the multiplex PCR reads anew with MiXCR; each CDR3 protein has one entry. The sample holds over 140,000 distinct CDR3 sequences, about 39% seen once. The sample taken for sequencing was glioma tissue, nonneoplastic brain tissue, or PBMCs (not recorded which). Every receptor here comes from a human donor with low-grade glioma or glioblastoma, undergoing nonglioma brain surgery, or in good health (not recorded which). The CDR3 runs from the conserved cysteine through the conserved F or W. D genes are given only for firm matches. Size is omitted from some rows. Given values are once, few, many or a class for expanded clones.

abundance: NA
j_gene: TRBJ2-6
v_gene: TRBV19
d_gene: NA
CDR3aa: CASTGPSGANVLTF
CDR3nt: TGTGCCAGTACCGGACCGTCTGGGGCCAACGTCCTGACTTTC

abundance: few
j_gene: TRBJ1-4
v_gene: TRBV28
d_gene: NA
CDR3aa: CASSVRLGSNEKLFF
CDR3nt: TGTGCCAGCAGTGTACGGCTCGGAAGTAATGAAAAACTGTTTTTT

abundance: few
j_gene: TRBJ2-5
v_gene: TRBV6-1
d_gene: NA
CDR3aa: CASSLGHGFRETQYF
CDR3nt: TGTGCCAGCAGCCTAGGCCACGGGTTTCGAGAGACCCAGTACTTC

abundance: once
j_gene: TRBJ2-5
v_gene: TRBV4-1
d_gene: NA
CDR3aa: CASSQDRAQETQYF
CDR3nt: TGCGCCAGCAGCCAAGATAGGGCCCAAGAGACCCAGTACTTC

abundance: NA
j_gene: TRBJ2-3
v_gene: TRBV15
d_gene: TRBD2
CDR3aa: CATSRGGSGNTDTQYF
CDR3nt: TGTGCCACCAGCAGAGGTGGTAGCGGGAACACAGATACGCAGTATTTT

abundance: NA
j_gene: TRBJ2-1
v_gene: TRBV20-1
d_gene: TRBD2
CDR3aa: CSASGSGGGNEQFF
CDR3nt: TGCAGTGCTAGTGGTAGCGGGGGAGGTAATGAGCAGTTCTTC

abundance: NA
j_gene: TRBJ1-2
v_gene: TRBV27
d_gene: TRBD1
CDR3aa: CASSLDREDYGYTF
CDR3nt: TGTGCCAGCAGTTTGGACAGGGAGGACTATGGCTACACCTTC

abundance: NA
j_gene: TRBJ2-2
v_gene: TRBV6-4
d_gene: TRBD2
CDR3aa: CASSPTSGNTGELFF
CDR3nt: TGTGCCAGCAGCCCTACTAGCGGGAACACCGGGGAGCTGTTTTTT

abundance: few
j_gene: TRBJ1-1
v_gene: TRBV2
d_gene: TRBD1
CDR3aa: CASRGQGSGTEAFF
CDR3nt: TGTGCCAGCAGGGGACAGGGAAGTGGTACTGAAGCTTTCTTT

abundance: NA
j_gene: TRBJ1-1
v_gene: TRBV6-6
d_gene: TRBD1
CDR3aa: CASSYSLRHTRQGRNTEAFF
CDR3nt: TGTGCCAGCAGTTACTCCCTTCGACACACCAGACAGGGAAGGAACACTGAAGCTTTCTTT

abundance: few
j_gene: TRBJ1-1
v_gene: TRBV20-1
d_gene: NA
CDR3aa: CSARKTGEAFF
CDR3nt: TGCAGTGCTAGAAAAACAGGGGAAGCTTTCTTT

abundance: few
j_gene: TRBJ2-1
v_gene: TRBV4-1
d_gene: NA
CDR3aa: CASSLSPKSSYNEQFF
CDR3nt: TGCGCCAGCAGCCTTAGTCCGAAGAGCTCCTACAATGAGCAGTTCTTC

abundance: NA
j_gene: TRBJ2-7
v_gene: TRBV28
d_gene: TRBD1
CDR3aa: CASSFIPRDRDCEQYF
CDR3nt: TGTGCCAGCAGTTTCATCCCCCGGGACAGGGATTGCGAGCAGTACTTC